The 22 T cell receptor beta chains presented below share a single source sample, sequenced in a study of blood T cell repertoires in COVID-19. The repertoire was sequenced with immunoSEQ multiplex PCR; TCRdb's copy has only in-frame clones and lacks some. Of 230,000 or so clones in the sample, 90% were seen once. Specimen: peripheral blood. These receptors were collected from a woman between 55 and 75 years old with COVID-19, enrolled during active disease.

This clone was recorded once. CDR3 DNA sequence: TGTGCCAGTAGTAGAACTCAGGGGGGCACAGATACGCAGTATTTT. Its translation: CASSRTQGGTDTQYF. The chain combines TRBV19 with TRBJ2-3; 7 bases are a match to TRBD1. Germline values: CDR1 LNHDA, CDR2 SQIVND (reference sequence). V was clipped by 4 bases and J by 1 base; unmatched bases: 5. The CDR3 is 15 amino acids. Filled out from reference TRBV19 and TRBJ2-3, the complete variable domain reads DGGITQSPKYLFRKEGQNVTLSCEQNLNHDAMYWYRQDPGQGLRLIYYSQIVNDFQKGDIAEGYSVSREKKESFPLTVTSAQKNPTAFYLCASSRTQGGTDTQYFGPGTRLTVL.

This rearrangement joins TRBV11-3 to TRBJ1-2, with 8 bases fitting TRBD1. V lost 0 bases to trimming and J lost 8 bases; unmatched junction nucleotides: 2. The CDR3 runs to 13 residues. The V gene's germline CDR1 is SGHNT and CDR2 YENEEA. The CDR3 loop is CASSLDRGLGYTF. The CDR3 region has the DNA TGTGCCAGCAGCTTAGACAGGGGGCTCGGCTACACCTTC.

This clone was counted only a few times. The V call is TRBV7-8, the J call TRBJ1-5; 9 bases are shared with TRBD1. CDR1 and CDR2 from the germline V gene are SGHVS and FQNEAQ. The CDR3 extends over 16 amino acids. With V trimmed by 5 bases and J by 1 base, 6 bases remained unmatched. The CDR3 DNA reads as TGTGCCAGCAGCAAAGGGGACAGGGAGAGCAATCAGCCCCAGCATTTT. Protein sequence: CASSKGDRESNQPQHF.

The CDR3 region has the DNA TGTGCCAGCAGTGACCCGGGACAGGGGGCAGGCACTGAAGCTTTCTTT. Protein: CASSDPGQGAGTEAFF. The chain is built from TRBV6-2 or TRBV6-3 and TRBJ1-1, with 12 positions matching TRBD1. There are 16 residues in the CDR3. Germline CDR1 reads MNHEY; CDR2 reads SVGEGT. J was trimmed by 4 bases and V by 5 bases; bases with no gene match: 8.

This CDR3 reads CASSHDWTSENYEQYF. CDR3 nucleotides: TGCGCCAGCAGCCACGACTGGACTAGCGAGAACTACGAGCAGTACTTC. The chain has TRBV4-3 and TRBJ2-7; 9 nucleotides align to TRBD2. This CDR3 is 16 amino acids long. The germline V gene encodes CDR1 LGHNA and CDR2 YSLEER. Unmatched junction bases numbered 9, after V lost 3 bases and J lost 3 bases.

The gene calls are TRBV5-4 and TRBJ1-1, with 8 positions matching TRBD1. The CDR3 has 15 amino acids. The germline V gene has CDR1 SGHNT and CDR2 YYREEE (reference sequence). Germline trimming cut 4 bases from V and 0 bases from J; bases unmatched to any gene: 5. The CDR3 sequence is CASSVNRGVNTEAFF. The CDR3 nucleotides read TGTGCCAGCAGCGTTAACAGGGGGGTGAACACTGAAGCTTTCTTT. Drawing the rest from reference TRBV5-4 and TRBJ1-1, the complete variable domain is ETGVTQSPTHLIKTRGQQVTLRCSSQSGHNTVSWYQQALGQGPQFIFQYYREEENGRGNFPPRFSGLQFPNYSSELNVNALELDDSALYLCASSVNRGVNTEAFFGQGTRLTVV.

This chain joins TRBV30 and TRBJ1-2, with D perhaps TRBD1 (6 bases). The germline V gene has CDR1 GTSNPN and CDR2 SVGIG (reference sequence). V was clipped by 2 bases and J by 8 bases, with 12 bases between them. This CDR3 is built from 12 residues. The CDR3 protein is CAWSPQGPGYTF. The CDR3 coding sequence is TGTGCCTGGAGTCCCCAGGGGCCGGGCTACACCTTC.

The rearrangement links TRBV7-8 to TRBJ2-7; TRBD1 is a possible D gene (6 bases). Germline V gene lookup returns CDR1 SGHVS and CDR2 FQNEAQ. Trimming left V 5 bases short and J 2 bases short, with 16 bases between. The length of the CDR3 is 15 residues. The chain's CDR3 is CASSLKSGVPYEQYF. CDR3 DNA: TGTGCCAGCAGCCTGAAGTCAGGGGTTCCCTACGAGCAGTACTTC.

The chain carries TRBV19 and TRBJ1-1; D is undetermined. From germline, CDR1 is LNHDA and CDR2 SQIVND (reference sequence). CDR3 length equals 13 residues. V was trimmed by 2 bases and J by 1 base, leaving 5 bases between them. The DNA of the CDR3 is TGTGCCAGTAGTATAAGCTCGAACACTGAAGCTTTCTTT. It encodes CASSISSNTEAFF.

This rearrangement joins TRBV7-3 to TRBJ2-2; maybe TRBD2 (5 bases). The germline gives CDR1 SGHTA, CDR2 FQGTGA. CDR3 length equals 14 residues. Deletions cut 2 bases from V and 1 base from J, with 5 bases between. DNA for the CDR3: TGTGCCAGCAGCTTAGCGGGGAACACCGGGGAGCTGTTTTTT. It specifies CASSLAGNTGELFF.

The rearrangement uses TRBV5-1 and TRBJ1-4; possible D gene TRBD1, 5 bases. Trimming shortened V by 0 bases and J by 5 bases, and 11 bases separated the two germline ends. The CDR3 sequence is 15 residues long. CDR1 is SGHRS and CDR2 is YFSETQ in the germline V gene. The CDR3 sequence: CASSLGGRSNEKLFF. The CDR3, as DNA: TGCGCCAGCAGCTTGGGGGGGAGGAGCAATGAAAAACTGTTTTTT. The entire variable domain, with the rest obtained from reference TRBV5-1 and TRBJ1-4, is as follows: KAGVTQTPRYLIKTRGQQVTLSCSPISGHRSVSWYQQTPGQGLQFLFEYFSETQRNKGNFPGRFSGRQFSNSRSEMNVSTLELGDSALYLCASSLGGRSNEKLFFGSGTQLSVL.

V and J are TRBV29-1 and TRBJ2-7; possibly TRBD1 for D (6 bases). Germline V CDR1 and CDR2: SQVTM, ANQGSEA. Between the trimmed V and J ends, which lost 4 bases and 0 bases, there was a span of 13 bases. CDR3 length: 14 amino acids. As DNA, the CDR3 is TGCAGCGTTGTTCCCCAGGGGAGCTCCTACGAGCAGTACTTC. It translates to CSVVPQGSSYEQYF.

V is TRBV10-3 and J is TRBJ1-1; the D gene is possibly TRBD1 (6 bases). V lost 5 bases to trimming and J lost 10 bases, with 14 bases between them. Germline-derived CDR1 and CDR2 are ENHRY and SYGVKD. CDR3 length equals 12 residues. The CDR3 region has the DNA TGTGCCATCAGTCACAGGGATAGTGGAGCTTTCTTT. Amino acid sequence: CAISHRDSGAFF.

The V gene is TRBV10-3, the J gene TRBJ1-5, with D hard to call. Germline loops: CDR1 ENHRY, CDR2 SYGVKD. Trimming stripped 5 bases from V and 7 bases from J, with 15 bases between. The CDR3 loop spans 14 amino acids. This CDR3 reads CAISPYQEGQPQHF. The CDR3 DNA follows: TGTGCCATCAGTCCCTACCAGGAGGGCCAGCCCCAGCATTTT.

This chain connects TRBV5-5 to TRBJ2-7; D not resolved. The CDR3 totals 13 residues. With 1 base removed from V and 4 bases from J, the gap between germline ends came to 9 bases. CDR1 SGHKS and CDR2 YYEKEE come from the germline V gene (reference sequence). The CDR3 sequence is CASSLSAGYEQYF. DNA of the CDR3: TGTGCCAGCAGCTTGTCAGCCGGGTACGAGCAGTACTTC.

V usage is TRBV5-6 and J usage is TRBJ2-5; 8 nucleotides line up with TRBD1. Looked up from germline, CDR1 is SGHDT and CDR2 is YYEEEE. Trimming cost V 3 bases and J 1 base; bases outside gene matches: 2. CDR3 length: 14 amino acids. The CDR3 nucleotides read TGTGCCAGCAGCTCTGGGACAGGCCAAGAGACCCAGTACTTC. Its translation: CASSSGTGQETQYF.

This chain uses TRBV5-5 with TRBJ1-2; perhaps TRBD1 as D (6 bases). The CDR3 runs 12 residues. Germline CDR1 and CDR2: SGHKS and YYEKEE (reference sequence). Between the trimmed V and J ends, which lost 0 bases and 7 bases, there was a span of 7 bases. The CDR3 DNA reads as TGTGCCAGCAGCTTGGGGGACATTGGCTACACCTTC. Translation: CASSLGDIGYTF. Complete variable domain (other parts from reference TRBV5-5 and TRBJ1-2): DAGVTQSPTHLIKTRGQQVTLRCSPISGHKSVSWYQQVLGQGPQFIFQYYEKEERGRGNFPDRFSARQFPNYSSELNVNALLLGDSALYLCASSLGDIGYTFGSGTRLTVV.

V and J are TRBV19 and TRBJ2-5; 7 bases are a match to TRBD1. This CDR3 has 14 amino acids. The V gene's germline CDR1 is LNHDA and CDR2 SQIVND (reference sequence). V dropped 5 bases and J dropped 0; count of bases not matched to a gene: 3. The CDR3 sequence: CASSWGQNQETQYF. The CDR3 DNA reads as TGTGCCAGTAGTTGGGGACAGAACCAAGAGACCCAGTACTTC.

The genes are TRBV11-2 and TRBJ1-6; D is perhaps TRBD1 (5 bases). V gave up 5 bases and J gave up 7 bases, with 15 bases separating them. Germline-derived CDR1 and CDR2 are SGHAT and FQNNGV. This CDR3 spans 15 amino acids. The CDR3: CASSLAGWNNSPLHF. The CDR3 DNA reads TGTGCCAGCAGCCTTGCAGGGTGGAACAATTCACCCCTCCACTTT.

The rearrangement links TRBV5-4 to TRBJ1-4; D may be TRBD1 (6 bases). CDR3 size: 17 residues. The germline V gene has CDR1 SGHNT and CDR2 YYREEE (reference sequence). Trimming took off 0 bases at V and 0 bases at J, with 12 bases between the two ends. The CDR3 nucleotides are TGTGCCAGCAGCTTGGCTGGACAGCCAGCAACTAATGAAAAACTGTTTTTT. As protein: CASSLAGQPATNEKLFF.

The CDR3 nucleotides are TGTGCCAGCAGCTTATTACAGAACACTGAAGCTTTCTTT. This encodes CASSLLQNTEAFF. This chain links TRBV11-1 with TRBJ1-1; no clear D gene. Germline CDR1 SGHAT, CDR2 FQDESV (reference sequence). V shed 2 bases and J shed 1 base, with 5 bases lying between them. The CDR3 has 13 amino acids. The whole variable domain, remainder taken from reference TRBV11-1 and TRBJ1-1, is EAEVAQSPRYKITEKSQAVAFWCDPISGHATLYWYRQILGQGPELLVQFQDESVVDDSQLPKDRFSAERLKGVDSTLKIQPAELGDSAMYLCASSLLQNTEAFFGQGTRLTVV.

The chain carries TRBV6-5 and TRBJ1-2; the match to TRBD1 covers 9 bases. This CDR3 has 14 residues. With V trimmed by 5 bases and J by 2 bases, 3 bases remained unmatched. Looked up from germline, CDR1 is MNHEY and CDR2 is SVGAGI. The chain's CDR3 is CASSRGTGNYGYTF. CDR3 nucleotides: TGTGCCAGCAGTAGGGGGACAGGGAACTATGGCTACACCTTC.